The clone carrying this T cell receptor beta chain appeared a few times. TCRdb ran MiXCR on the 5' RACE reads and lists one entry per CDR3 protein. The sample has around 34,000 distinct CDR3 sequences; roughly 30% are singletons. Tregs were sorted as CD4+CD25+CD127-/low cells. This CDR3 is 16 amino acids long. The germline gives CDR1 SGHVS, CDR2 FQNEAQ. V lost 2 bases and J lost 1, with 14 bases in between. V is TRBV7-8 and J is TRBJ1-1; D not certain. This TCR was recovered from a female donor with breast cancer. Sample: tumor-infiltrating Tregs sorted from the breast tumor. CDR3 in DNA: TGTGCCAGCAGCTTAATCGAGGGAGGGAAGAACACTGAAGCTTTCTTT. It is translated as CASSLIEGGKNTEAFF.